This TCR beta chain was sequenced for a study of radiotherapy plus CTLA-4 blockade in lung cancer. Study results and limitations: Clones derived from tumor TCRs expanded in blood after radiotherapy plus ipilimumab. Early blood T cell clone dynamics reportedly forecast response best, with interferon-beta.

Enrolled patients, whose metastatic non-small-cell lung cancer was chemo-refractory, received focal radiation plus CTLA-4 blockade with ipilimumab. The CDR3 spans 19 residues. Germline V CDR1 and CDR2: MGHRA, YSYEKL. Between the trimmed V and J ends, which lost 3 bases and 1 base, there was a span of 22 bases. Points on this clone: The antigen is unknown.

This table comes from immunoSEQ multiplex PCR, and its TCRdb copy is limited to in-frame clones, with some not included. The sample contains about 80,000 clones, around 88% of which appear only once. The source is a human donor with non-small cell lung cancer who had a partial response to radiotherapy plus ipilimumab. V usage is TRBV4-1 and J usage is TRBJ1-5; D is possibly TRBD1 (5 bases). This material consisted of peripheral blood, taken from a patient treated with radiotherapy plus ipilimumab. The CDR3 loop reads CASSHVIERARGSNQPQHF. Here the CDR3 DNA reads TGCGCCAGCAGCCATGTGATTGAGAGGGCCCGGGGGAGCAATCAGCCCCAGCATTTT.